A selection of T cell receptor beta chains follows, all from one sample in a study of cytomegalovirus exposure and HLA in healthy donors. Measured with immunoSEQ multiplex PCR; TCRdb has only the in-frame clones, and not every one. Its table records approximately 130,000 clones. Sample: PBMCs. The receptor set was obtained from a woman aged 55-70 years in good health and CMV-seronegative. Both conserved end residues are part of each CDR3. The order of the fields is D gene, J gene, V gene, CDR3 protein. The D gene is left open where the match is weak.

d_call: TRBD1
j_call: TRBJ2-7
v_call: TRBV6-6
cdr3_aa: CASRSPGTGIYEQYF

d_call: -
j_call: TRBJ1-1
v_call: TRBV2
cdr3_aa: CASRRDSRVPTEAFF

d_call: TRBD1
j_call: TRBJ1-4
v_call: TRBV6-5
cdr3_aa: CASSLDRGGNEKLFF

d_call: TRBD2
j_call: TRBJ2-5
v_call: TRBV11-3
cdr3_aa: CASSLTSGVQETQYF

d_call: -
j_call: TRBJ2-7
v_call: TRBV5-1
cdr3_aa: CASSPIEAGNSEQYF

d_call: -
j_call: TRBJ2-2
v_call: TRBV9
cdr3_aa: CASSLNTGELFF

d_call: -
j_call: TRBJ2-7
v_call: TRBV6-5
cdr3_aa: CASSSSDSSYEQYF

d_call: -
j_call: TRBJ2-3
v_call: TRBV6-5
cdr3_aa: CASSYSIALARDTQYF

d_call: -
j_call: TRBJ2-5
v_call: TRBV7-2
cdr3_aa: CASRGYTGLRGETQYF

d_call: -
j_call: TRBJ1-5
v_call: TRBV19
cdr3_aa: CASSILGPLNQPQHF

d_call: -
j_call: TRBJ1-1
v_call: TRBV19
cdr3_aa: CASSIVKNTEAFF

d_call: TRBD1
j_call: TRBJ1-4
v_call: TRBV9
cdr3_aa: CASSAAGTGGDEKLFF

d_call: -
j_call: TRBJ2-5
v_call: TRBV28
cdr3_aa: CASSLISDQETQYF

d_call: TRBD1
j_call: TRBJ2-7
v_call: TRBV6-1
cdr3_aa: CASSEPDRGRYEQYF

d_call: -
j_call: TRBJ1-1
v_call: TRBV28
cdr3_aa: CASRETVNTEAFF

d_call: -
j_call: TRBJ1-4
v_call: TRBV19
cdr3_aa: CASSRRPGHGEKLFF

d_call: TRBD2
j_call: TRBJ2-4
v_call: TRBV28
cdr3_aa: CASSLSGTTENIQYF

d_call: TRBD1
j_call: -
v_call: TRBV29-1
cdr3_aa: CSVSPGQGGEQYF

d_call: TRBD2
j_call: TRBJ2-7
v_call: TRBV5-4
cdr3_aa: CATRLAGDHEQYF

d_call: TRBD2
j_call: TRBJ2-1
v_call: TRBV9
cdr3_aa: CASSSSGGGYNEQFF

d_call: TRBD2
j_call: TRBJ2-1
v_call: TRBV11-3
cdr3_aa: CASSPRTSSHNEQFF

d_call: -
j_call: TRBJ1-2
v_call: TRBV4-1
cdr3_aa: CASSQDGGIHTF

d_call: -
j_call: TRBJ1-1
v_call: TRBV5-1
cdr3_aa: CASSYLSGNTEAFF

d_call: -
j_call: TRBJ1-1
v_call: TRBV7-9
cdr3_aa: CASSFSTENTEAFF

d_call: TRBD1
j_call: TRBJ1-5
v_call: TRBV6-1
cdr3_aa: CASSPGTDSNQPQHF

d_call: TRBD2
j_call: TRBJ2-5
v_call: TRBV9
cdr3_aa: CASSVIREGRETQYF

d_call: -
j_call: TRBJ2-7
v_call: TRBV30
cdr3_aa: CAWSDSIYEQYF

d_call: TRBD2
j_call: TRBJ2-1
v_call: TRBV9
cdr3_aa: CASSVGSSRGRDNEQFF

d_call: TRBD1
j_call: TRBJ1-4
v_call: TRBV5-1
cdr3_aa: CASSLERQGGEKLFF

d_call: -
j_call: TRBJ1-3
v_call: TRBV18
cdr3_aa: CASSPEGGSSGNTIYF

d_call: TRBD2
j_call: TRBJ2-7
v_call: TRBV5-1
cdr3_aa: CASMRRGSSYEQYF

d_call: TRBD2
j_call: TRBJ2-7
v_call: TRBV11-2
cdr3_aa: CASGREGPEQYF

d_call: -
j_call: TRBJ1-2
v_call: TRBV6-1
cdr3_aa: CASSEAIDSRYYGYTF

d_call: -
j_call: TRBJ2-7
v_call: TRBV11-2
cdr3_aa: CASTPRSGWSSYEQYF

d_call: -
j_call: TRBJ1-5
v_call: TRBV28
cdr3_aa: CASKLGDYNQPQHF

d_call: TRBD2
j_call: -
v_call: TRBV5-1
cdr3_aa: CASSPRVAGGSYEQYF

d_call: TRBD1
j_call: TRBJ1-4
v_call: TRBV6-5
cdr3_aa: CASSQGANEKLFF

d_call: -
j_call: TRBJ2-3
v_call: TRBV6-6
cdr3_aa: CASLPSGLTSTDTQYF

d_call: TRBD1
j_call: TRBJ2-7
v_call: TRBV27
cdr3_aa: CASSFGTGGTYEQYF

d_call: -
j_call: TRBJ2-3
v_call: TRBV7-9
cdr3_aa: CASSLFGAADTQYF

d_call: TRBD1
j_call: TRBJ1-4
v_call: TRBV19
cdr3_aa: CASLDRGRLDEKLFF

d_call: -
j_call: TRBJ1-1
v_call: TRBV10-2
cdr3_aa: CASSTHAGTEAFF

d_call: TRBD1
j_call: TRBJ2-7
v_call: TRBV7-2
cdr3_aa: CASSLVRWGQGIYEQYF